These 10 T cell receptor beta chains share one sample of origin, sequenced in a study of OX40 agonist ivuxolimab in advanced cancers. Libraries were prepared by immunoSEQ multiplex PCR; TCRdb keeps only in-frame clonotypes and omits some of them. The profile shows 84,000 or so clones, 85% to 95% of them singletons. The starting material was CD4+ or CD8+ T cells sorted from blood, obtained in a trial of the OX40 agonist ivuxolimab. Source of these receptors: an adult with an advanced solid tumor such as melanoma, head and neck, liver or kidney cancer.

This chain uses TRBV28 with TRBJ2-7; no clear D gene. V lost 5 bases, J lost 4 bases, and 9 bases lay in between. The germline V gene has CDR1 MDHEN and CDR2 SYDVKM. CDR3 size: 12 residues. The CDR3 loop reads CASSPREYEQYF. CDR3 nucleotide sequence: TGTGCCAGCAGTCCCCGAGAATACGAGCAGTACTTC.

This clone was counted a single time. The V call is TRBV5-1, the J call TRBJ1-1; D ambiguous. This CDR3 has 16 amino acids. Trimming pared 0 bases from V and 5 bases from J, leaving 17 bases between. Germline loops: CDR1 SGHRS, CDR2 YFSETQ. In DNA form, the CDR3 reads TGCGCCAGCAGCTTGGCCCTTAGAAGGCGGAGTACTGAAGCTTTCTTT. This codes for CASSLALRRRSTEAFF.

The chain couples TRBV5-1 to TRBJ1-1; perhaps TRBD1 as D (6 bases). Germline-derived CDR1 and CDR2 are SGHRS and YFSETQ. This CDR3 has 17 residues. Trimming took 7 bases from V and 3 from J, leaving 25 bases between them. The CDR3 nucleotides are TGCGCCAGCGGAAATTTCAGGGGCCCCTACGATGACACTGAAGCTTTCTTT. It specifies CASGNFRGPYDDTEAFF.

V usage is TRBV9 and J usage is TRBJ2-2; 10 bases map to TRBD2. Germline V gives CDR1 SGDLS, CDR2 YYNGEE. The CDR3 is made up of 14 amino acids. With 4 bases clipped from V and 10 bases from J, the junction kept 7 bases outside the gene matches. CDR3 nucleotides: TGTGCCAGCAGCTTGGGACTAGCGACGGCGGAGCTGTTTTTT. It encodes CASSLGLATAELFF.

The rearrangement links TRBV19 to TRBJ2-2; a weak D match, TRBD1 (6 bases). CDR1 is LNHDA, CDR2 SQIVND, per germline (reference sequence). With 6 bases removed from V and 6 bases from J, the gap between germline ends came to 23 bases. CDR3 size: 17 residues. CDR3 residues: CASSEDTGLVGAGELFF. The CDR3 nucleotides read TGTGCCAGTAGCGAAGATACAGGGCTAGTCGGCGCCGGGGAGCTGTTTTTT.

This chain links TRBV5-6 with TRBJ2-1, with 9 nucleotides matching TRBD2. The germline V gene encodes CDR1 SGHDT and CDR2 YYEEEE. The CDR3 loop spans 15 amino acids. V dropped 4 bases and J dropped 2; count of bases not matched to a gene: 4. The CDR3 sequence: CASSLQREAYNEQFF. CDR3 DNA sequence: TGTGCCAGCAGCCTGCAGCGGGAGGCCTACAATGAGCAGTTCTTC.

The CDR3 coding sequence is TGTGCCAGCAGCGCAGAAGGTAGCGGTGGGGGGGAGACCCAGTACTTC. It translates to CASSAEGSGGGETQYF. The chain is built from TRBV9 and TRBJ2-5; possible D gene TRBD2, 6 bases. V was clipped by 3 bases and J by 5 bases, with 20 bases between them. Germline CDR1 SGDLS, CDR2 YYNGEE. The CDR3 runs to 16 residues. Full variable domain (outside the CDR3, taken from reference TRBV9 and TRBJ2-5): DSGVTQTPKHLITATGQRVTLRCSPRSGDLSVYWYQQSLDQGLQFLIQYYNGEERAKGNILERFSAQQFPDLHSELNLSSLELGDSALYFCASSAEGSGGGETQYFGPGTRLLVL.

This chain joins TRBV7-3 and TRBJ2-3, with 7 bases fitting TRBD1. Germline V gene lookup returns CDR1 SGHTA and CDR2 FQGTGA. The V and J ends lost 5 bases and 6 bases, in that order; junction bases with no gene match: 8. The CDR3 consists of 14 residues. CDR3 in DNA: TGTGCCAGCAGCGCAACAGGGGCGGCGGATACGCAGTATTTT. Its translation is CASSATGAADTQYF.

The chain has TRBV11-1 and TRBJ2-7; D is possibly TRBD1 (5 bases). The CDR3 totals 15 residues. Deletions cut 5 bases from V and 6 bases from J, with 20 bases between. CDR1 and CDR2 from the germline V gene are SGHAT and FQDESV (reference sequence). CDR3 amino acids: CASSPRQKGASEQYF. In DNA form, the CDR3 reads TGTGCCAGCAGCCCGCGCCAAAAAGGGGCCTCCGAGCAGTACTTC.

The rearrangement joins TRBV27 to TRBJ1-4, with D maybe TRBD1 (6 bases). The CDR3 is 13 amino acids. CDR1 is MNHEY and CDR2 is SMNVEV in the germline V gene (reference sequence). Trimming took off 3 bases at V and 10 bases at J, with 12 bases between the two ends. CDR3 coding DNA: TGTGCCAGCAGTTTCGACAGGCAGGGAAAACTGTTTTTT. Translated: CASSFDRQGKLFF.